The source of this T cell receptor beta chain is a study of blood T cells in healthy people across ages. The trim removed 6 bases at V and 14 bases at J, leaving 15 bases unmatched. The CDR3 is 15 amino acids. Germline V CDR1 and CDR2: MNHNY, SVGAGI (reference sequence). Next came a second PCR, run for roughly 7 to 12 cycles, which used a sample-barcoded 5' primer along with a J-beta primer mix. One entry per CDR3 protein, called by TCRdb with MiXCR from the 5' RACE reads. The data show around 750,000 distinct CDR3 sequences, with roughly 50% seen just once and 40% to 50% held by the top ten. The TCR originated in a man at least 80 years old in good health. Sample: blood. The chain has TRBV6-6 and TRBJ2-3; TRBD2 matches 12 bases. CDR3 sequence reads: CASSLSSGRDRYAYF. The CDR3 coding sequence is TGTGCCAGCAGCCTCTCTAGCGGGAGGGACAGATACGCGTATTTT.